This TCR beta chain appears in the sequencing data of a study of CD8+ T cells in alopecia areata. cDNA reverse transcribed from extracted RNA served as the sequencing template. Measured with immunoSEQ multiplex PCR; TCRdb has only the in-frame clones, and not every one. This sample has 200,000 to 250,000 clones, with 50% to 60% found just once. The CDR3 sequence is 14 residues long. Germline values: CDR1 LGHNA, CDR2 YNFKEQ. The ends lost 4 bases at V and 2 bases at J; junction bases unmatched: 5. The sequence came from a human donor with alopecia areata. The chain links TRBV4-2 to TRBJ2-7, with 7 bases that match TRBD1. The sequenced sample was CD4+ T cells sorted from blood, obtained at week 0. The CDR3 is CASSPTGLTYEQYF. CDR3 nucleotide sequence: TGTGCCAGCAGCCCGACAGGGCTTACCTACGAGCAGTACTTC.